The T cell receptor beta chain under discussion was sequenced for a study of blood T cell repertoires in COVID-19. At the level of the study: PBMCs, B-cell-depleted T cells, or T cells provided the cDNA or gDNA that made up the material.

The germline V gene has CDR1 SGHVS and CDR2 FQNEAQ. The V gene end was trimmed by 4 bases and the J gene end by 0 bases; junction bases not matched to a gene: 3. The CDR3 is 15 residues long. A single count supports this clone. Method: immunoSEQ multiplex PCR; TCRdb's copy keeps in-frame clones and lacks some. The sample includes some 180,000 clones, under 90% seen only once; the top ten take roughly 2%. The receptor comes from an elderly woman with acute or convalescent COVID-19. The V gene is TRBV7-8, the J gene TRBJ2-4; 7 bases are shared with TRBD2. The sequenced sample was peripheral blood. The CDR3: CASSSRGTAKNIQYF. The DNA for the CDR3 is TGTGCCAGCAGCTCGCGGGGGACAGCCAAAAACATTCAGTACTTC.